This entry lists 4 T cell receptor beta chains sequenced from one sample in a study of OX40 agonist ivuxolimab in advanced cancers. Method: immunoSEQ multiplex PCR; TCRdb's copy keeps in-frame clones and lacks some. Here the sample spans just over 40,000 clones, roughly 86% being singletons. Specimen: CD4+ or CD8+ T cells sorted from blood, collected in a trial of the OX40 agonist ivuxolimab. Every receptor here comes from an adult with an advanced solid tumor such as melanoma, head and neck, liver or kidney cancer.

The chain has TRBV19 and TRBJ2-3, with D perhaps TRBD1 (7 bases). The CDR3 loop spans 18 amino acids. Trimming took off 5 bases at V and 6 bases at J, with 27 bases between the two ends. Per germline, CDR1 LNHDA and CDR2 SQIVND (reference sequence). CDR3 sequence reads: CASSLGRGWDSLTDTQYF. CDR3 DNA sequence: TGTGCCAGTAGTCTAGGTCGGGGGTGGGACAGCCTCACGGATACGCAGTATTTT. Filled out from reference TRBV19 and TRBJ2-3, the complete variable domain reads DGGITQSPKYLFRKEGQNVTLSCEQNLNHDAMYWYRQDPGQGLRLIYYSQIVNDFQKGDIAEGYSVSREKKESFPLTVTSAQKNPTAFYLCASSLGRGWDSLTDTQYFGPGTRLTVL.

The J gene is TRBJ1-1, the V gene TRBV10-3, with D perhaps TRBD1 (5 bases). The CDR3 is 13 amino acids. Germline V CDR1 and CDR2: ENHRY, SYGVKD. V was cut by 6 bases and J by 1 base, with 9 bases left in between. The CDR3 sequence: CAISYGGNTEAFF. In DNA form, the CDR3 reads TGTGCCATCAGCTACGGGGGGAACACTGAAGCTTTCTTT.

The CDR3, as DNA: TGTGCCAGCAGTAGTCCAGACATCCGCCAAGAGACCCAGTACTTC. Amino acids: CASSSPDIRQETQYF. This sequence joins TRBV2 and TRBJ2-5; D unresolved. This CDR3 is 15 amino acids long. From germline, CDR1 is SNHLY and CDR2 FYNNEI. With 5 bases removed from V and 1 base from J, the gap between germline ends came to 14 bases.

The chain joins TRBV9 to TRBJ2-2; D is perhaps TRBD1 (5 bases). CDR1 is SGDLS and CDR2 is YYNGEE in the germline V gene. The V end was cut by 2 bases, the J end by 4 bases, with 9 bases between. The CDR3 length is 14 residues. CDR3 DNA sequence: TGTGCCAGCAGCGTTACAGGTTCCACCGGGGAGCTGTTTTTT. Translating gives CASSVTGSTGELFF.